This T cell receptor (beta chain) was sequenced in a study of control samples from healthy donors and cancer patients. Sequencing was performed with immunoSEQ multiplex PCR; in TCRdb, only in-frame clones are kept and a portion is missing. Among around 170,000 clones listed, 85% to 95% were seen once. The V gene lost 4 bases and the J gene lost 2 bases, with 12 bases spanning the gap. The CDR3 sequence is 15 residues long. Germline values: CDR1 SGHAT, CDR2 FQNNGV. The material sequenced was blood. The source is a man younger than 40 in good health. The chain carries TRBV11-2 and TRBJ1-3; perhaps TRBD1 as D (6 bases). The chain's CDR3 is CASSYGRGTGNTIYF. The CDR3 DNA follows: TGTGCCAGCAGCTACGGCAGGGGAACTGGAAACACCATATATTTT.